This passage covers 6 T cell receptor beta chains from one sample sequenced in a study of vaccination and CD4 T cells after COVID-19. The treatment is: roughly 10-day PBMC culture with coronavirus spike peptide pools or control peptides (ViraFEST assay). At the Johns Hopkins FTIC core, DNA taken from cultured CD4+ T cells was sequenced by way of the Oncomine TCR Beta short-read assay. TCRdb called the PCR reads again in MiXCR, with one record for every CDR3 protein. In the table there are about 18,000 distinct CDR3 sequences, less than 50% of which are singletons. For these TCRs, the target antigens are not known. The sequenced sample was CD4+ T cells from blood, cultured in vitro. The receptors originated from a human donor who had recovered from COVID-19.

CDR3 sequence (DNA): TGTGCCAGCAGCAAAGTTCTAGGACTATTACATACGCAGTATTTT. Its translation: CASSKVLGLLHTQYF. The rearrangement joins TRBV21-1 to TRBJ2-3; TRBD2 is the table's D call and was not checked against the DNA. TRBV21-1 is labeled a pseudogene. The CDR3 covers 15 residues.

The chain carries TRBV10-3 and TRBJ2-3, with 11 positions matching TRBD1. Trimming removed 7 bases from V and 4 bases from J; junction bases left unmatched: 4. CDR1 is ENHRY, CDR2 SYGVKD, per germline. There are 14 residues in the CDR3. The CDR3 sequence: CAIKGGQGADTQYF. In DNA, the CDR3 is TGTGCCATCAAAGGGGGACAGGGGGCAGATACGCAGTATTTT.

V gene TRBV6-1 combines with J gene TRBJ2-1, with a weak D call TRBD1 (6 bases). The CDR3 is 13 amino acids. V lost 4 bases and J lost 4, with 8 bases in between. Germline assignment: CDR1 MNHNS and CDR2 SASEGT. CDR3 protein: CASSAGVYNEQFF. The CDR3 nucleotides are TGTGCCAGCAGTGCAGGGGTTTACAATGAGCAGTTCTTC.

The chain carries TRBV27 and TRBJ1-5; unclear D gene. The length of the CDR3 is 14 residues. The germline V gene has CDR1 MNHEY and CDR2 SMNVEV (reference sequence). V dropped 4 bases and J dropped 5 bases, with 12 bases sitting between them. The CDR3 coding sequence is TGTGCCAGCAGTTCAGTCTATGGAGATCAGCCCCAGCATTTT. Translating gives CASSSVYGDQPQHF.

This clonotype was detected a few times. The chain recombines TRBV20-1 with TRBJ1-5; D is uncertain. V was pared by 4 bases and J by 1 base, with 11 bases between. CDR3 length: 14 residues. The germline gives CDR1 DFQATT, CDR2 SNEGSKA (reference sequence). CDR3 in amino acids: CSATAETSNQPQHF. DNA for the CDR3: TGCAGTGCTACGGCAGAAACAAGCAATCAGCCCCAGCATTTT.

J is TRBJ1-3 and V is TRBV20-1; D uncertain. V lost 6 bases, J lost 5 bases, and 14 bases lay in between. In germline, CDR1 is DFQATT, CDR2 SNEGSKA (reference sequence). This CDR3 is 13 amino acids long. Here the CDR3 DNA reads TGCAGTGCCAGAAGGATGGCTAGAAACACCATATATTTT. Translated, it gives CSARRMARNTIYF.